These 3 T cell receptor beta chains originate from one sample sequenced in a study of cytomegalovirus exposure and HLA in healthy donors (dated by TCRdb to 2015 to 2018). Receptor libraries were prepared by the immunoSEQ multiplex PCR assay. For the multiplex PCR, a mixture combining 60 forward primers for TCR Vbeta segments and 13 reverse primers for TCR Jbeta segments was used. Here the immuneACCESS table is served through TCRdb, limited to in-frame sequences with V and J called. Missing clones are a known gap in these copies; in checked studies unresolved V genes cover under half, and the rest lacks a known reason. The sample table shows approximately 240,000 clones, and roughly 82% are seen once. The ten most abundant clones make up more than 5% of the sample. Material for sequencing was PBMCs. These receptor sequences come from a woman in her forties in good health and CMV-seropositive.

In DNA, the CDR3 is TGTGCCAGCAGTGAAATTGAAGGAGGTCAGGCAGATACGCAGTATTTT. Amino acid sequence: CASSEIEGGQADTQYF. The chain recombines TRBV6-1 with TRBJ2-3, with D possibly TRBD2 on 5 matching bases. V dropped 2 bases and J dropped 4 bases, with 16 bases sitting between them. Germline CDR1 MNHNS, CDR2 SASEGT. The CDR3 runs to 16 residues.

The CDR3 DNA is TGTGCCAGCAGTGAAAGGACAGGGGGCCTAGGTGGCTACACCTTC. Its translation is CASSERTGGLGGYTF. This chain connects TRBV25-1 to TRBJ1-2; 11 nucleotides line up with TRBD1. The V segment lost 2 bases and the J segment 7 bases; nucleotides outside the gene matches: 6. Germline loops: CDR1 MGHDK, CDR2 SYGVNS. This CDR3 is 15 amino acids long.

The gene calls are TRBV5-4 and TRBJ2-2, with D possibly being TRBD1 (6 bases). Trimming took 4 bases from V and 13 from J, leaving 17 bases between them. Germline-derived CDR1 and CDR2 are SGHNT and YYREEE (reference sequence). The CDR3 loop spans 13 amino acids. The DNA for the CDR3 is TGTGCCAGCAGCCCCCGGGGTACAGGGTTGCTGTTTTTT. The encoded protein is CASSPRGTGLLFF.